This T cell receptor (beta chain) came from a study of cytomegalovirus exposure and HLA in healthy donors. Whole-study context: Samples from HLA-typed donors yielded about 85 million unique TCRs in an early data release. Study-wide results and caveats: In a later analysis, a genetic analysis reported fewer productive-TCR N-insertions in an Asian-associated ancestry cluster than the cohort average. Among the CMV-associated chains, a few were confirmed in vitro as specific for CMV antigens. Some TCR beta chains (around 180 of them) were listed as cytomegalovirus-associated.

V was trimmed by 1 base and J by 12 bases, leaving 7 bases between them. Germline V gene lookup returns CDR1 GTSNPN and CDR2 SVGIG (reference sequence). This CDR3 is built from 11 residues. This clone was recorded only once. The antigen remains undetermined. The PCR was carried out with 60 Vbeta primers and 13 Jbeta primers. Method: immunoSEQ multiplex PCR; TCRdb's copy keeps in-frame clones and lacks some. The table lists about 200,000 clones, 86% of them singletons. The TCR was taken from a woman aged 25 to 45 in good health and CMV-seronegative. This rearrangement joins TRBV30 to TRBJ1-6; D gene unclear. The sample consisted of PBMCs. The CDR3 DNA sequence: TGTGCCTGGAGTGGACTCGGACCCCTCCACTTT. Translated: CAWSGLGPLHF.